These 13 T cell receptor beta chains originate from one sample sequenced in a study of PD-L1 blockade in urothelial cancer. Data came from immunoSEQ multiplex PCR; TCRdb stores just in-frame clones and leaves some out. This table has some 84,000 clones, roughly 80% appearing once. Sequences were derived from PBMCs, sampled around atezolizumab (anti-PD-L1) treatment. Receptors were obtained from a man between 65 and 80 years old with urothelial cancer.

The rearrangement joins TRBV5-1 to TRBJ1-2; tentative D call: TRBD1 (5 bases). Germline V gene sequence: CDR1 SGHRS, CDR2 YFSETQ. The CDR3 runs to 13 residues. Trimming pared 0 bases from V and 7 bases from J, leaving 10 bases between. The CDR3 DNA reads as TGCGCCAGCAGCTTGGCCAACAGGAGTGGCTACACCTTC. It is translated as CASSLANRSGYTF.

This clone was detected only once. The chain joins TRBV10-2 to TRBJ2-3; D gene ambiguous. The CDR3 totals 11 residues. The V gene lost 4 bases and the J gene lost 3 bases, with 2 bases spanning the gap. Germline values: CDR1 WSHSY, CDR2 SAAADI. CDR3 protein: CASSATDTQYF. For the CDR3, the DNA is TGCGCCAGCAGTGCTACAGATACGCAGTATTTT.

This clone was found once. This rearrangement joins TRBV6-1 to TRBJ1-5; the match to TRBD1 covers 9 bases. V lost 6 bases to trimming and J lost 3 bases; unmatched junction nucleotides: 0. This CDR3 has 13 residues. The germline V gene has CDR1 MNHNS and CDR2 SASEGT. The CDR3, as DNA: TGTGCCAGCAGACAGGGGGCCAATCAGCCCCAGCATTTT. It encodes CASRQGANQPQHF.

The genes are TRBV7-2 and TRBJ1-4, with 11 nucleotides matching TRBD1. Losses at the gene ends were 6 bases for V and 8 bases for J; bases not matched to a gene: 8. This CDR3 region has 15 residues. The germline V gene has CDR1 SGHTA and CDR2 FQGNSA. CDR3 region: CASSLGQGGREKLFF. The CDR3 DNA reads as TGTGCCAGCAGTCTGGGACAGGGGGGTAGGGAAAAACTGTTTTTT.

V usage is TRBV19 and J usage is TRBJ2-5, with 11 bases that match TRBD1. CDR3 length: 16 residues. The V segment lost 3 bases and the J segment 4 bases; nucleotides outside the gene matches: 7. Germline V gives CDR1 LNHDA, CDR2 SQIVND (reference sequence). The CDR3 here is CASSMPHGTGGETQYF. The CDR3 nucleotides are TGTGCCAGTAGTATGCCTCACGGGACAGGGGGAGAGACCCAGTACTTC.

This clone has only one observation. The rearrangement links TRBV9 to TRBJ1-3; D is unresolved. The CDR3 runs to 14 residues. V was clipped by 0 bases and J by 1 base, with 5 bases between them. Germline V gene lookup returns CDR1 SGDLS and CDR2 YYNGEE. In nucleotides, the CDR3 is TGTGCCAGCAGCGTAGCCAGGTCTGGAAACACCATATATTTT. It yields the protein CASSVARSGNTIYF.

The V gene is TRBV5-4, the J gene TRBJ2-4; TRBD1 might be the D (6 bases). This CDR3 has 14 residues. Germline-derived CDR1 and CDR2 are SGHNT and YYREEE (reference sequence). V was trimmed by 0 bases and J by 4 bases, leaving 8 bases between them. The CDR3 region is CASSLDQGKNIQYF. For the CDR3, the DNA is TGTGCCAGCAGCTTGGACCAGGGGAAAAACATTCAGTACTTC.

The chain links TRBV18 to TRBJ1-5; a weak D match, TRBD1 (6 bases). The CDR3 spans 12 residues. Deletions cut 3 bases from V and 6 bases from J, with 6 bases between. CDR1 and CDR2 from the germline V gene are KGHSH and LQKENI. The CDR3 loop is CASSPDSQPQHF. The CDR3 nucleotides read TGTGCCAGCTCACCGGACAGTCAGCCCCAGCATTTT.

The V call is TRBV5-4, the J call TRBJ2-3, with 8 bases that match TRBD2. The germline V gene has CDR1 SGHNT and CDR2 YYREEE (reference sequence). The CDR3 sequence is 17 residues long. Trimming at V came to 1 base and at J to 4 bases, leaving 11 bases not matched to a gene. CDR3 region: CASSLINGGLGADTQYF. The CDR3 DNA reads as TGTGCCAGCAGCTTGATCAACGGGGGACTAGGGGCAGATACGCAGTATTTT.

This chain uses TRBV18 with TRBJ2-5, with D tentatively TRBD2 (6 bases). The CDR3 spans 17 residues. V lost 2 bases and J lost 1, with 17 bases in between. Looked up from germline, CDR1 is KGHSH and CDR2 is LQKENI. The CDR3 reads CASSPNLRGVTQETQYF. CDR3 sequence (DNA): TGTGCCAGCTCACCAAATTTGCGGGGAGTTACCCAAGAGACCCAGTACTTC.

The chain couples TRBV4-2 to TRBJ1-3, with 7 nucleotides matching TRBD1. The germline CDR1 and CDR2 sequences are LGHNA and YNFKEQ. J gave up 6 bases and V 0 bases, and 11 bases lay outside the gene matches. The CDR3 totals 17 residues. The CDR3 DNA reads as TGTGCCAGCAGCCAAGAAACGAACAGGGGATTTGTAAACACCATATATTTT. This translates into CASSQETNRGFVNTIYF.

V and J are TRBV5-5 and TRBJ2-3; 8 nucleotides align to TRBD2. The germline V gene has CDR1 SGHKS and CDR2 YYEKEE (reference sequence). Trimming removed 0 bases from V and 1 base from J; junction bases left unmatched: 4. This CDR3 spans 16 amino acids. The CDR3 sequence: CASSLAPGGGTDTQYF. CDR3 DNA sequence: TGTGCCAGCAGCTTGGCTCCGGGAGGGGGCACAGATACGCAGTATTTT. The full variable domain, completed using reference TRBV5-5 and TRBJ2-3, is DAGVTQSPTHLIKTRGQQVTLRCSPISGHKSVSWYQQVLGQGPQFIFQYYEKEERGRGNFPDRFSARQFPNYSSELNVNALLLGDSALYLCASSLAPGGGTDTQYFGPGTRLTVL.

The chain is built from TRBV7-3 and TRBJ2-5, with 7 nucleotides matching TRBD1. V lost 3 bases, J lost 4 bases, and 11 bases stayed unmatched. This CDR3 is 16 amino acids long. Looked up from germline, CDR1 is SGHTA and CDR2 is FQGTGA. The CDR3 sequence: CASSLNGRGLGETQYF. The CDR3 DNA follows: TGTGCCAGCAGCTTGAATGGTAGGGGGCTGGGAGAGACCCAGTACTTC. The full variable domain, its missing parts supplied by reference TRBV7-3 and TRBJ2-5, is GAGVSQTPSNKVTEKGKYVELRCDPISGHTALYWYRQSLGQGPEFLIYFQGTGAADDSGLPNDRFFAVRPEGSVSTLKIQRTERGDSAVYLCASSLNGRGLGETQYFGPGTRLLVL.